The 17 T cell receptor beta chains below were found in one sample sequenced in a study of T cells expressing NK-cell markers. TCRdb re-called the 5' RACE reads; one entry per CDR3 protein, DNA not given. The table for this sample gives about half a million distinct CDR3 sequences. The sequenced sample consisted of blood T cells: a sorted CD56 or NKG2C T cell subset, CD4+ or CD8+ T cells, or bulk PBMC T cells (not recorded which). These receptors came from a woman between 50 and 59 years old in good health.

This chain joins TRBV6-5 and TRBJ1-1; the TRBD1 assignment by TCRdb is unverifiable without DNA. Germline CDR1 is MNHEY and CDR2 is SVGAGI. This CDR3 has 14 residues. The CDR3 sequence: CATLRRGSNTEAFF.

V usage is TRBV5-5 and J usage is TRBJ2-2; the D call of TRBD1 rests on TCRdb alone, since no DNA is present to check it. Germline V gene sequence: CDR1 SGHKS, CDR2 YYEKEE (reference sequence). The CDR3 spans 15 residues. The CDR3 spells CASSLTGLDTGELFF.

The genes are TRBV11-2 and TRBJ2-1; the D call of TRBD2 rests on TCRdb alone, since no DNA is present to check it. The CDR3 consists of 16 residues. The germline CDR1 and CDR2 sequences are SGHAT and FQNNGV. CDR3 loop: CASSLKVHMGRGEQFF.

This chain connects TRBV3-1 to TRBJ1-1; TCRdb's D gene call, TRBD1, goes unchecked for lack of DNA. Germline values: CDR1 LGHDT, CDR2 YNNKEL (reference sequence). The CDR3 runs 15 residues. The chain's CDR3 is CASSQIQGFATEAFF.

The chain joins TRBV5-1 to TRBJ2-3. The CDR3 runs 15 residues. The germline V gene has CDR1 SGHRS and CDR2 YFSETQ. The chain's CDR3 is CASSLNAYDTDTQYF.

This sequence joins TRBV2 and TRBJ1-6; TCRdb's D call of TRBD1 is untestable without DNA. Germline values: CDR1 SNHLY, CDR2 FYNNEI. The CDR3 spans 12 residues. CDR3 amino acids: CASNRGESPLHF.

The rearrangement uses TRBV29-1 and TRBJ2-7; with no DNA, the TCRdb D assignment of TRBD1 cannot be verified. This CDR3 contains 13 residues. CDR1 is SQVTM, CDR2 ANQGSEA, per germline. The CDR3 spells CSVLAGQTYEQYF.

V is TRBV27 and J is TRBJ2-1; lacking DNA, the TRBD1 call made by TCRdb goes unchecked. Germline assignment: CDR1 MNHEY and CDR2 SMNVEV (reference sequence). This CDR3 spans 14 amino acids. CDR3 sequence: CASKGGSSYNEQFF.

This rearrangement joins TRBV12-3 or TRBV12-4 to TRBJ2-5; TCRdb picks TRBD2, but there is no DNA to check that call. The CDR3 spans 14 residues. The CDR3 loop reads CASLGLADQETQYF.

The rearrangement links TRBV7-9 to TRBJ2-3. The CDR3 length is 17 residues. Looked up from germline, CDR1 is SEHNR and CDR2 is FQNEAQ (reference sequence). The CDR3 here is CASSLALSGGVTDTQYF.

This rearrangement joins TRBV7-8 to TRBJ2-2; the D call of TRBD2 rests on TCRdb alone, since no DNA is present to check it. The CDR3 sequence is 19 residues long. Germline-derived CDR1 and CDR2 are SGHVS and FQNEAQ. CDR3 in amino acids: CASITGLAGGEFDTGELFF. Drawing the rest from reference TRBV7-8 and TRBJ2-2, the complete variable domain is GAGVSQSPRYKVAKRGQDVALRCDPISGHVSLFWYQQALGQGPEFLTYFQNEAQLDKSGLPSDRFFAERPEGSVSTLKIQRTQQEDSAVYLCASITGLAGGEFDTGELFFGEGSRLTVL.

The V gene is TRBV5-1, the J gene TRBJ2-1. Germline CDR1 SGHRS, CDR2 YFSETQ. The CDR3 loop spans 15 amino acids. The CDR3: CASSLETGPYNEQFF.

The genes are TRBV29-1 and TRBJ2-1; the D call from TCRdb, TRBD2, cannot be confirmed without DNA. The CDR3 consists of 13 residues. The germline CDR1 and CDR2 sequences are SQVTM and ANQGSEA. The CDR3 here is CSVARVSRNEQFF.

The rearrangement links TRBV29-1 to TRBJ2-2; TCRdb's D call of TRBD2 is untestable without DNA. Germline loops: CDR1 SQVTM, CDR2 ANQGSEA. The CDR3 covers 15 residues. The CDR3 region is CSVAATSSSTGELFF.

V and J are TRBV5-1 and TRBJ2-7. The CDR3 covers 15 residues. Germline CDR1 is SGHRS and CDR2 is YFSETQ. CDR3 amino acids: CASSLVVGMPYEQYF.

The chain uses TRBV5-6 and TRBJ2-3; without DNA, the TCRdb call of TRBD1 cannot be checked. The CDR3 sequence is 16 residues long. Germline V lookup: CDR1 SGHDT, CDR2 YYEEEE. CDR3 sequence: CASSLDGLAPTDTQYF.

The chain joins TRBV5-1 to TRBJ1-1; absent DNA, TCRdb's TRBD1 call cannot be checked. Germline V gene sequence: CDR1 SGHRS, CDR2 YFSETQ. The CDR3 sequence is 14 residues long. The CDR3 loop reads CASSSSTLDSQAFF.